Listed below are T cell receptor beta chains from one sample, sequenced in a study of T cell repertoires and leukemia-associated antigens. MiXCR, run by TCRdb on the 5' RACE reads, gives a single entry per CDR3 protein. The sample lists around 9,400 distinct CDR3 sequences, around two fifths occurring once. These receptors are not linked to any known antigen. Sequenced: CD3+ T cells sorted from blood and cultured. The receptors derive from a female donor in good health. Both conserved end residues are part of each CDR3.

v_gene	j_gene	CDR3aa
TRBV29-1	TRBJ1-2	CSAAHLAWGYTF
TRBV10-3	TRBJ2-7	CAIKTLSSYEQYF
TRBV7-9	TRBJ2-2	CASSSSGNTGELFF
TRBV7-9	TRBJ2-3	CASSPQADTQYF
TRBV18	TRBJ2-7	CASSRGQGSSYEQYF
TRBV11-2	TRBJ2-3	CASSRGLAGRDTQYF
TRBV19	TRBJ1-5	CASGVGPNQPQHF
TRBV6-5	TRBJ2-3	CASSYGGSTDTQYF
TRBV5-6	TRBJ2-4	CASSARQGSPRNIQYF
TRBV11-2	TRBJ2-3	CASSLRLAGGLDTQYF
TRBV5-1	TRBJ2-7	CASSSIETPSEQYF
TRBV24-1	TRBJ2-1	CATSDLGKQFF
TRBV12-3/TRBV12-4	TRBJ2-7	CASSLGHPGGEQYF
TRBV6-5	TRBJ2-4	CASSPAGLAGRWAIQYF
TRBV3-1	TRBJ2-1	CASSQAGQSSYNEQFF
TRBV4-3	TRBJ2-6	CASSQDGFSGANVLTF
TRBV5-1	TRBJ1-4	CASSLEQGARSEKLFF
TRBV10-3	TRBJ1-1	CAISESREAFF
TRBV7-9	TRBJ2-1	CASSLTGTIPNEQFF
TRBV20-1	TRBJ1-6	CSARDLGGHNNSPLHF
TRBV12-3/TRBV12-4	TRBJ2-1	CATTGTREQFF
TRBV7-9	TRBJ1-1	CASSQKTENTEAFF
TRBV6-2/TRBV6-3	TRBJ2-3	CADPRGRTITDTQYF
TRBV29-1	TRBJ2-1	CRQAGGHNEQFF
TRBV7-3	TRBJ2-5	CACSPEGLAGKEIQYF
TRBV7-9	TRBJ2-1	CASSLDRATYNGQFF
TRBV20-1	TRBJ1-6	CSARAGNENSPLHF
TRBV7-9	TRBJ1-1	CAIGQLETEAFF
TRBV28	TRBJ2-1	CASAGGDRVRNEQFF
TRBV5-1	TRBJ2-1	CASSLGPDRNEQFF
TRBV20-1	TRBJ2-7	CSARFASDYEQYF
TRBV5-4	TRBJ2-3	CASSQRLAGPTDTQYF
TRBV12-3/TRBV12-4	TRBJ2-1	CASSLDPVAGDEQFF
TRBV12-3/TRBV12-4	TRBJ2-1	CASSLFSGRIGNEQFF
TRBV5-1	TRBJ2-7	CASSLGTRPHEQYF
TRBV7-9	TRBJ2-1	CASSLASSGGSSYNEQSF
TRBV11-2	TRBJ2-7	CASTSWAGSAEQYF
TRBV5-1	TRBJ2-3	CASSSVPGLARDTQYF
TRBV4-3	TRBJ2-1	CASSQDNLAGDEQFF
TRBV7-2	TRBJ1-2	CASSHGQGYGYTF
TRBV6-5	TRBJ2-2	CASSPFSDRPGGELFF
TRBV6-5	TRBJ2-1	CASSYSPHNEQFF
TRBV18	TRBJ1-2	CVSPPTGPYGYTF
TRBV12-3/TRBV12-4	TRBJ1-2	CASSFGVGGYGYTF
TRBV20-1	TRBJ2-7	CSSSRDYEYEQYF
TRBV7-2	TRBJ2-1	CASSPRGGGVSYNEQFF
TRBV5-1	TRBJ2-1	CASSPTSAICNEQFF
TRBV7-9	TRBJ2-1	CASSIVSTEQFF
TRBV5-1	TRBJ1-1	CASSLGTGAEAFF
TRBV6-6	TRBJ2-1	CTSSTEYLAGGPYEQFF